The rows below give T cell receptor beta chains drawn from one sample of a study of human T cells and chemical hapten exposure. From the RACE reads, TCRdb called clonotypes with MiXCR, one entry per CDR3 protein. The sample lists under 300,000 distinct CDR3 sequences, about 8.6% seen once, with approximately 2.3% in the top ten. Here the sequenced sample was whole blood, taken in connection with sensitization to the hapten diphenylcyclopropenone (DPC). The source is a woman aged 40 to 55 with alopecia areata. Some clones in this sample may be carry-over from other donors' samples. Each CDR3 is given with its conserved first and last residue. D genes are given only for firm matches. Clone size is shown for a subset of rows, as once, few, many or a class of expanded clone.

j_call clone_size v_call d_call cdr3_nt cdr3_aa
TRBJ1-1 - TRBV29-1 - TGCAGCGTTGGTCCGAACACTGAAGCTTTCTTT CSVGPNTEAFF
TRBJ1-1 - TRBV14 TRBD1 TGTGCCAGCAGCCATCGACAGGGGAGGGACACTGAAGCTTTCTTT CASSHRQGRDTEAFF
TRBJ2-3 few TRBV4-3 TRBD2 TGCGCCAGCAGCCAAGATTTGGGGCTAGCGGGAGGGAACACAGATACGCAGTATTTT CASSQDLGLAGGNTDTQYF
TRBJ2-1 - TRBV6-2/TRBV6-3 TRBD1 TGTGCCAGCAGTTACGGGACAGGGGCCTACAATGAGCAGTTCTTC CASSYGTGAYNEQFF
TRBJ1-5 many TRBV15 - TGTGCCACCAGCGGGTCTAAAGCCAGGAATCAGCCCCAGCATTTT CATSGSKARNQPQHF
TRBJ2-3 few TRBV5-1 - TGCGCCAGCAGCTTGTTTAACCGGGGGAGCACAGATACGCAGTATTTT CASSLFNRGSTDTQYF
TRBJ1-2 many TRBV7-2 - TGTGCCAGCAGCTTAGAGGGAGGGCCATATGGCTACACCTTC CASSLEGGPYGYTF
TRBJ2-1 many TRBV28 TRBD2 TGTGCCAGCAGTTCAGGTCTAGCGGGAGGTCGGAACAATGAGCAGTTCTTC CASSSGLAGGRNNEQFF
TRBJ2-1 many TRBV25-1 - TGTGCCAGCAGTGACGATATGGGTCGGCGCAATGAGCAGTTCTTC CASSDDMGRRNEQFF
TRBJ2-5 - TRBV19 TRBD1 TGTGCCAGTAGGCCACAGGGGCGAGAGACCCAGTACTTC CASRPQGRETQYF
TRBJ2-6 few TRBV20-1 TRBD2 TGCAGTGCCCCGAGCGGGGGCAGCTCTGGGGCCAACGTCCTGACTTTC CSAPSGGSSGANVLTF
TRBJ1-5 - TRBV4-1 - TGCGCCAGCAGCCAAGTACAGGGATCGGGCCAGCCCCAGCATTTT CASSQVQGSGQPQHF
TRBJ2-7 - TRBV24-1 TRBD1 TGTGCCACCAGTGAGGGACAGGGCTACGAGCAGTACTTC CATSEGQGYEQYF
TRBJ1-1 few TRBV28 - TGTGCCAGCAGTTTACCGGGCCCCAGCACTGAAGCTTTCTTT CASSLPGPSTEAFF
TRBJ2-3 few TRBV7-8 TRBD1 TGTGCCAGCAGCTATGGACAGGGGGCTGGGACGCAGTATTTT CASSYGQGAGTQYF
TRBJ2-1 - TRBV20-1 - TGCAGTGCTATAGGCCCCGACCTTTCCAATGAGCAGTTCTTC CSAIGPDLSNEQFF
TRBJ2-3 few TRBV6-2/TRBV6-3 TRBD2 TGTGCCAGCAGTTCCGGACTAGCGGATCGAGATACGCAGTATTTT CASSSGLADRDTQYF
TRBJ2-1 - TRBV7-2 - TGTGCCAGCAGCTTAACAGCCTGGAATGAGCAGTTCTTC CASSLTAWNEQFF
TRBJ2-7 many TRBV20-1 TRBD2 TGCAGTGCTAGAGTGAGCGGGAGTCTTAACGAGCAGTACTTC CSARVSGSLNEQYF
TRBJ2-1 - TRBV4-2 TRBD2 TGTGCCAGCAGCCGCTCTAGCCAAATACACCAGCGGGAGGGTAGTGAGCAGTTCTTC CASSRSSQIHQREGSEQFF
TRBJ1-2 few TRBV28 - TGTGCCAGCAGTTCACAGGGAAGGGTCTATGGCTACACCTTC CASSSQGRVYGYTF
TRBJ1-1 few TRBV10-3 - TGTGCCATCAGTACGGGGCTTTCCTGGCGGGGGACTGAAGCTTTCTTT CAISTGLSWRGTEAFF
TRBJ1-1 few TRBV7-9 - TGTGCCAGCAGCTTAGCCCAGGGTGACACTGAAGCTTTCTTT CASSLAQGDTEAFF
TRBJ2-2 few TRBV3-1 TRBD1 TGTGCCAGCAGCCAGGACAGGAGTTACACCGGGGAGCTGTTTTTT CASSQDRSYTGELFF
TRBJ2-5 - TRBV5-4 TRBD1 TGTGCCAGCAGCTTGGTGGGGACAGGGGAAGAGACCCAGTACTTC CASSLVGTGEETQYF
TRBJ2-5 many TRBV24-1 - TGTGCCACTTCCGAAGCGACAGGCCAAGAGACCCAGTACTTC CATSEATGQETQYF
TRBJ1-2 - TRBV27 - TGTGCCAGCAGTTTATCGCAATTCTATGGCTACACCTTC CASSLSQFYGYTF
TRBJ2-1 few TRBV20-1 - TGCAGTGCTAGAGATCGATACGCTAGCTCCTACAATGAGCAGTTCTTC CSARDRYASSYNEQFF
TRBJ2-5 few TRBV24-1 - TGTGCCACCAGTGATGGCCGGGCCCAGTACTTC CATSDGRAQYF
TRBJ2-2 - TRBV28 - TGTGCCAGCAGTGGCCCGGCCGGGGAGCTGTTTTTT CASSGPAGELFF
TRBJ1-2 once TRBV12-3/TRBV12-4 - TGTGCCAGCAGTATAGGGAGACCGGCTAACTATGGCTACACCTTC CASSIGRPANYGYTF
TRBJ2-5 - TRBV18 - TGTGCCAGCTCACCACAACAGGACTATCGGGAGACCCAGTACTTC CASSPQQDYRETQYF
TRBJ2-7 many TRBV18 TRBD2 TGTGCCAGCTCACCCTCTAGCGGGAGATCCTACGAGCAGTACTTC CASSPSSGRSYEQYF
TRBJ1-2 - TRBV12-3/TRBV12-4 - TGTGCCAGCAGTTCGACGCGAGGACATGGCTACACCTTC CASSSTRGHGYTF
TRBJ2-5 few TRBV2 - TGTGTGAGCAGCAGTGACAGATCTCAAGAGACCCAGTACTTC CVSSSDRSQETQYF
TRBJ2-3 few TRBV7-9 TRBD2 TGTGCCAGCAGCTTAGCGGGGACTAGGGCAGATACGCAGTATTTT CASSLAGTRADTQYF
TRBJ1-1 few TRBV7-8 TRBD1 TGTGCCAGCAGCTTACTTGAGGGGGCAAGGACCACTGAAGCTTTCTTT CASSLLEGARTTEAFF
TRBJ1-3 - TRBV3-1 - TGTGCCGGCAGCCAAGGGGTAGGGGCAGTTGGAAACACCATATATTTT CAGSQGVGAVGNTIYF
TRBJ2-1 - TRBV29-1 - TGCAGCGTTGAAGACCCAACCGTCAATGAGCAGTTCTTC CSVEDPTVNEQFF
TRBJ1-1 few TRBV29-1 - TGCAGCGTTACCCCTCAGGTCACTGAAGCTTTCTTT CSVTPQVTEAFF
TRBJ2-1 - TRBV10-3 TRBD2 TGTGCCACTAAGAGCGGGAGGGCCTGGAATGAGCAGTTCTTC CATKSGRAWNEQFF
TRBJ1-5 - TRBV29-1 - TGCAGCGCCCGGGGCAGCAACAGCAATCAGCCCCAGCATTTT CSARGSNSNQPQHF